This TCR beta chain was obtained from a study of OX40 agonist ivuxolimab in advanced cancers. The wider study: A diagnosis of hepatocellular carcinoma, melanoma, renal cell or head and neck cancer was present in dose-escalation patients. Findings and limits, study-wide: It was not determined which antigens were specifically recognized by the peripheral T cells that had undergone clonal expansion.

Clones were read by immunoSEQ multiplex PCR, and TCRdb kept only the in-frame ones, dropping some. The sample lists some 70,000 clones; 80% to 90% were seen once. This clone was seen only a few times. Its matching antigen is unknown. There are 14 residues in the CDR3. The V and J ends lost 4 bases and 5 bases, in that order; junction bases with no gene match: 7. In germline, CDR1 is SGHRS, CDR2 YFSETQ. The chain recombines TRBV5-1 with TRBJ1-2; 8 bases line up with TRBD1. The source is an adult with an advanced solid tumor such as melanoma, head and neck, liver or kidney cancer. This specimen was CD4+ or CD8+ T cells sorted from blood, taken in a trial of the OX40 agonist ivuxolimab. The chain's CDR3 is CASSLGQGEYGYTF. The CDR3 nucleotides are TGCGCCAGCAGCCTAGGACAGGGAGAGTATGGCTACACCTTC.